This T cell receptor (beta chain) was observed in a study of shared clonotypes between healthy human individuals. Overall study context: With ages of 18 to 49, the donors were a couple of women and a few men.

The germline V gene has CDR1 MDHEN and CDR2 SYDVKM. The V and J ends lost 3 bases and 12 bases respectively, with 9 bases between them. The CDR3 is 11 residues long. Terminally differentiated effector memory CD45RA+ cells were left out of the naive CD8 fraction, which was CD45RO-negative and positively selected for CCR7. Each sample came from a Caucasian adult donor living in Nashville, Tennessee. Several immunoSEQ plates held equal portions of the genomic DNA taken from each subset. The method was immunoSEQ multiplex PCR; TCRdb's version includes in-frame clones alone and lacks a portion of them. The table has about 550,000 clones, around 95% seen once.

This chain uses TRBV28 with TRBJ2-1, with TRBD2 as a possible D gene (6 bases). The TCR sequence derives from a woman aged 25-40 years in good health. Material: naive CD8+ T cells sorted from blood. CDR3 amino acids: CASSLGGPQFF. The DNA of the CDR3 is TGTGCCAGCAGTTTGGGGGGACCGCAGTTCTTC.